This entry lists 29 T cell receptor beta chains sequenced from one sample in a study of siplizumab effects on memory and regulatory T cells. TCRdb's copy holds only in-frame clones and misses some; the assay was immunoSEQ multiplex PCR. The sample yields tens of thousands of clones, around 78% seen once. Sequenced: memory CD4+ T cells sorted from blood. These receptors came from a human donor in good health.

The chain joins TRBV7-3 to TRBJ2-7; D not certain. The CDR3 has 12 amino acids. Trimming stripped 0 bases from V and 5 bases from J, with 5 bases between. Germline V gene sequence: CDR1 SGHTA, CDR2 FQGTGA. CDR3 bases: TGTGCCAGCAGCTTAACCGGCGACGAGCAGTACTTC. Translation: CASSLTGDEQYF.

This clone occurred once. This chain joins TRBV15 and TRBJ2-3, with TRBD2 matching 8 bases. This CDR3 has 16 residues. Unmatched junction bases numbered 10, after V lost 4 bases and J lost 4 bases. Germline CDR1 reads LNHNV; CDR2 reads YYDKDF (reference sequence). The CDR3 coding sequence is TGTGCCACCAGCATCGCCAGCGGGAGTAGGTCAGATACGCAGTATTTT. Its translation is CATSIASGSRSDTQYF.

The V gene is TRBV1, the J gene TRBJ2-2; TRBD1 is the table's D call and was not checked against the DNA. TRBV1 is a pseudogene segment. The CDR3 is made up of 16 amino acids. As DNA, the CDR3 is TGCACCAGCAGCCAAGATGGTAGGACAACCACCGGGGAGCTGTTTTTT. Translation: CTSSQDGRTTTGELFF.

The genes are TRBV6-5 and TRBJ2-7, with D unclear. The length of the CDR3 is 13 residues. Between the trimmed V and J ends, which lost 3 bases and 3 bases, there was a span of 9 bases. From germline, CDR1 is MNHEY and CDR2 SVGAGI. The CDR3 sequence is CASSYREGYEQYF. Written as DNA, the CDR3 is TGTGCCAGCAGTTATAGGGAAGGCTACGAGCAGTACTTC.

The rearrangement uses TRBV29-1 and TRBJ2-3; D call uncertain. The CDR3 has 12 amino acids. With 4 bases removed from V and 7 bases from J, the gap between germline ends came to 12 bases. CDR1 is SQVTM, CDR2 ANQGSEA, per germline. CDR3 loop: CSVVTAPNTQYF. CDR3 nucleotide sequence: TGCAGCGTTGTTACAGCCCCGAATACGCAGTATTTT.

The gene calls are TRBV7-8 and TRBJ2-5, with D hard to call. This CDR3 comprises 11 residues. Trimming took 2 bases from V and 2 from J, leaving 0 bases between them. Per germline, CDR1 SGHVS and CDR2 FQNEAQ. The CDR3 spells CASSLQETQYF. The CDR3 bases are TGTGCCAGCAGCTTACAAGAGACCCAGTACTTC.

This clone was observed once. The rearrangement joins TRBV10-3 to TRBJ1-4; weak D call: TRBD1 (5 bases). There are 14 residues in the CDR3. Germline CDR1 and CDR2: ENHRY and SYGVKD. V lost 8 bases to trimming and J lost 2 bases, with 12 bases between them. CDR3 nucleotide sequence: TGTGCCATCCGGGAGGGGTCGACTAATGAAAAACTGTTTTTT. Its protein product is CAIREGSTNEKLFF.

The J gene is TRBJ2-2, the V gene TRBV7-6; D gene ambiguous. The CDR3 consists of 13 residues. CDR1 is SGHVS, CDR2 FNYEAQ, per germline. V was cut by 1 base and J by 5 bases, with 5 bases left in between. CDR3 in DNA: TGTGCCAGCAGCTTAGAATCGACCGGGGAGCTGTTTTTT. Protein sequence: CASSLESTGELFF.

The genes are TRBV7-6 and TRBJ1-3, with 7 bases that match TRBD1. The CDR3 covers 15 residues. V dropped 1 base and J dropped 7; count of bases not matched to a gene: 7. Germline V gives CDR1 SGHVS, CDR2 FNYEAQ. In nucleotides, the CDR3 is TGTGCCAGCAGCTTAGAAGGCAGGGGGGTCAACACCATATATTTT. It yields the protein CASSLEGRGVNTIYF.

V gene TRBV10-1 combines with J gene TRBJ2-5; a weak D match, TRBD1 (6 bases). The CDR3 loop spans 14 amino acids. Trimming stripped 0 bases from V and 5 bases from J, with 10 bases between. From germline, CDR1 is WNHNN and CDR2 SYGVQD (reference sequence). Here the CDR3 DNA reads TGCGCCAGCAGTGAGTCGGCAGGGGTCGAGACCCAGTACTTC. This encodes CASSESAGVETQYF.

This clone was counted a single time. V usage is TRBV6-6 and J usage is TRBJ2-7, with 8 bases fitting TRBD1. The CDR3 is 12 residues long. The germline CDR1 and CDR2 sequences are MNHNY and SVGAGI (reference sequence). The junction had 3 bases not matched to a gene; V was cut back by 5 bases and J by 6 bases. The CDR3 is CASSVQGGEQYF. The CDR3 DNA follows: TGTGCCAGCAGTGTACAGGGGGGCGAGCAGTACTTC.

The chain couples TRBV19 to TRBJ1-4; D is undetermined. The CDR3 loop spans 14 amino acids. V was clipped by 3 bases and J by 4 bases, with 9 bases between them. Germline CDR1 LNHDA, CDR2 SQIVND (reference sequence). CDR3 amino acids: CASSIWALNEKLFF. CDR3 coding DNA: TGTGCCAGTAGTATTTGGGCCCTTAATGAAAAACTGTTTTTT. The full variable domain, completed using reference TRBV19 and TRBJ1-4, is DGGITQSPKYLFRKEGQNVTLSCEQNLNHDAMYWYRQDPGQGLRLIYYSQIVNDFQKGDIAEGYSVSREKKESFPLTVTSAQKNPTAFYLCASSIWALNEKLFFGSGTQLSVL.

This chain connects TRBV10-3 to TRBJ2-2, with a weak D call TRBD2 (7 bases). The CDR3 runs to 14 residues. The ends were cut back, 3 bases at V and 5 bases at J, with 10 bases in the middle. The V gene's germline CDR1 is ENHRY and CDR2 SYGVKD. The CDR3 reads CAISEQGGTGELFF. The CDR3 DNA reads TGTGCCATCAGTGAACAGGGAGGGACCGGGGAGCTGTTTTTT.

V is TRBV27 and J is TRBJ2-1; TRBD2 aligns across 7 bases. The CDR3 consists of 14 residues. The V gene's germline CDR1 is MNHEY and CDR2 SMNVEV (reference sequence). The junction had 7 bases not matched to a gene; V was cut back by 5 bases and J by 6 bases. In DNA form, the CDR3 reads TGTGCCAGCAGTCCTGGGACGGGGGGCAATGAGCAGTTCTTC. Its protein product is CASSPGTGGNEQFF.

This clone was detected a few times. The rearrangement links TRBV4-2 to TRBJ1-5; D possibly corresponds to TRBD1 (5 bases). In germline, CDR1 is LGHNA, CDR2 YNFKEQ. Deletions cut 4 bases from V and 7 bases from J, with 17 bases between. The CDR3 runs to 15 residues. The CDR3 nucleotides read TGTGCCAGCAGCCGGGACCGGGACCCCCGGCAGCCCCAGCATTTT. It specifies CASSRDRDPRQPQHF.

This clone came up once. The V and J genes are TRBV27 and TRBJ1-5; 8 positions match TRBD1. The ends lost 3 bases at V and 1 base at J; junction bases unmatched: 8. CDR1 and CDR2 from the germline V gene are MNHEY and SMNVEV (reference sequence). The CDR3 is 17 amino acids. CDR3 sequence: CASSFLPTGESNQPQHF. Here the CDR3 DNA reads TGTGCCAGCAGTTTCCTGCCGACAGGGGAAAGCAATCAGCCCCAGCATTTT.

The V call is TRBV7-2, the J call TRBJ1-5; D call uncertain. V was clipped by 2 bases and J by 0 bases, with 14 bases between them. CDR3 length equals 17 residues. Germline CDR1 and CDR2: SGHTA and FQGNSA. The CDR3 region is CASSLNAAGNSNQPQHF. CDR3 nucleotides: TGTGCCAGCAGCTTAAACGCCGCCGGTAATAGCAATCAGCCCCAGCATTTT.

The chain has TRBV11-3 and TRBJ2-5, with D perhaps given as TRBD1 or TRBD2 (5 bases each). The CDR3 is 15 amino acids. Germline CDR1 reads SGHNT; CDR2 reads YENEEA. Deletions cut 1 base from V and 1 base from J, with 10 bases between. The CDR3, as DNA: TGTGCCAGCAGCTTAGGGGCAGGGAGCCAAGAGACCCAGTACTTC. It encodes CASSLGAGSQETQYF.

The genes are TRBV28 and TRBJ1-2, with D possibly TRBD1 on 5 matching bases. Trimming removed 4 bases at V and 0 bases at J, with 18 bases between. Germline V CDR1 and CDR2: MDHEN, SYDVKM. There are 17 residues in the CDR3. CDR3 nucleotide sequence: TGTGCCAGCAGTTCCCTAGGCGACAGCCGGACTAACTATGGCTACACCTTC. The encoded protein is CASSSLGDSRTNYGYTF.

The CDR3 region is CASSEFHKKQYSNQPQHF. The CDR3, as DNA: TGCGCCAGCAGTGAGTTCCATAAGAAGCAGTATAGCAATCAGCCCCAGCATTTT. V gene TRBV10-1 combines with J gene TRBJ1-5; D ambiguous. The CDR3 consists of 18 residues. Germline CDR1 reads WNHNN; CDR2 reads SYGVQD (reference sequence). V was trimmed by 1 base and J by 0 bases, leaving 16 bases between them.

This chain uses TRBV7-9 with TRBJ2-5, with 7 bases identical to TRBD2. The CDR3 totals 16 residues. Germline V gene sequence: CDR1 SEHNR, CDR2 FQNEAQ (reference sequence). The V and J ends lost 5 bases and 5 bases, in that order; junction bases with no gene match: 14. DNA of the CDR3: TGTGCCAGCAGCCCAGATGCCAGCGGGATTTATGAGACCCAGTACTTC. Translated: CASSPDASGIYETQYF.

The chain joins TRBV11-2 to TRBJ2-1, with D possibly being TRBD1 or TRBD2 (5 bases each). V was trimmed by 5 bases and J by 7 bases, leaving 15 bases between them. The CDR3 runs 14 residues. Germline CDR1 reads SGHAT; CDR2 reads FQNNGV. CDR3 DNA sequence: TGTGCCAGCAGCCGTAAGGGGACCGGAAATGAGCAGTTCTTC. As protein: CASSRKGTGNEQFF.

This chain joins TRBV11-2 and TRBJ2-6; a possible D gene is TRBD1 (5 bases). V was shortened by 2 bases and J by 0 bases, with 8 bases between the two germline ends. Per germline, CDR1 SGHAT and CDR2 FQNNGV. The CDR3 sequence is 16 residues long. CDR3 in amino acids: CASSLQGYSGANVLTF. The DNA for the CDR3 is TGTGCCAGCAGCTTACAGGGATACTCTGGGGCCAACGTCCTGACTTTC.

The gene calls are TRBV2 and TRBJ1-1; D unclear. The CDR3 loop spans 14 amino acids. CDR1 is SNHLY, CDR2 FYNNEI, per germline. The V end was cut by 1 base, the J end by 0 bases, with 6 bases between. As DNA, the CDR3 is TGTGCCAGCAGTGAAGGGGTTATGAACACTGAAGCTTTCTTT. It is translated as CASSEGVMNTEAFF.

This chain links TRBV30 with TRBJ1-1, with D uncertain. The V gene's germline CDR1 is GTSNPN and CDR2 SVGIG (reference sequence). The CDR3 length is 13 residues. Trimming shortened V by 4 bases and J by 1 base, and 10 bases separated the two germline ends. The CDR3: CAWTYFENTEAFF. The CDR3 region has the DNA TGTGCCTGGACATATTTCGAGAACACTGAAGCTTTCTTT.

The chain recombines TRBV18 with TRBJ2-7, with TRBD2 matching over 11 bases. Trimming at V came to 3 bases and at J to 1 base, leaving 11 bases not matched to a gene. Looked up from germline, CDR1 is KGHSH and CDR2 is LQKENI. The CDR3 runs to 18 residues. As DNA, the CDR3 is TGTGCCAGCTCACCTCTGGGACCGGGACTAGCGGATTCCTACGAGCAGTACTTC. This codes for CASSPLGPGLADSYEQYF.

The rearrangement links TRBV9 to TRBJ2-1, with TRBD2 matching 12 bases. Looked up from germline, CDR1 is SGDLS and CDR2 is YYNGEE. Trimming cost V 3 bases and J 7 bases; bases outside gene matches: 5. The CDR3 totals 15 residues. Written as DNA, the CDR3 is TGTGCCAGCAGCGGCACTAGCGGGGGGTTTAATGAGCAGTTCTTC. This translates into CASSGTSGGFNEQFF.

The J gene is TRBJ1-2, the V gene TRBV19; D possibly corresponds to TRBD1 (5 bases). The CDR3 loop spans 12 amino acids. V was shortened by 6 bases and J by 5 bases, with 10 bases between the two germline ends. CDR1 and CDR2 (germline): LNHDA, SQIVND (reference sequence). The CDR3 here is CASRKDIYGYTF. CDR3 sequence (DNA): TGTGCCAGTAGGAAGGACATATATGGCTACACCTTC.

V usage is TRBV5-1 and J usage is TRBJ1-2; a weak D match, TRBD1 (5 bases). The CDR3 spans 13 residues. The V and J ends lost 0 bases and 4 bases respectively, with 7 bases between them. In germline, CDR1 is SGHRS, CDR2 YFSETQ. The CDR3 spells CASSLDDSYGYTF. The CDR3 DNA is TGCGCCAGCAGCTTGGATGACAGCTATGGCTACACCTTC.